Shown below are 32 T cell receptor beta chains from a single sample sequenced in a study of regulatory T cells in long-lasting Graves disease. Time point given: persistent/refractory GD, antithyroid drugs over 5 years with positive TRAb. Researchers made the TCR library from RNA that was extracted from PBMCs. Construction of the TCR beta libraries employed iRepertoire HTBI primers in conjunction with Arm-PCR of CDR3 regions. TCRdb called the multiplex PCR reads again in MiXCR, with one record for every CDR3 protein. The sample records approximately 470,000 distinct CDR3 sequences, 20% to 25% being singletons. The starting material was peripheral blood mononuclear cells (PBMCs), obtained when the disease was refractory, from a patient treated with antithyroid drugs. Receptors originate from a female donor with Graves disease.

This clonotype has ten or more counts. The rearrangement links TRBV11-2 to TRBJ1-4, with a tentative D call TRBD1 (6 bases). Per the germline V gene, CDR1 is SGHAT and CDR2 is FQNNGV. This CDR3 is built from 19 residues. V lost 5 bases to trimming and J lost 0 bases, with 22 bases between them. The CDR3 DNA reads as TGTGCCAGCAGCGTCCACTACTCCGACAGGATTGCAACTAATGAAAAACTGTTTTTT. This encodes CASSVHYSDRIATNEKLFF.

The rearrangement links TRBV7-9 to TRBJ2-3; TRBD1 aligns across 8 bases. The trim removed 3 bases at V and 1 base at J, leaving 3 bases unmatched. CDR3 size: 15 residues. Germline V lookup: CDR1 SEHNR, CDR2 FQNEAQ (reference sequence). CDR3 residues: CASSFSGGGTDTQYF. The CDR3 DNA sequence: TGTGCCAGCAGCTTCTCAGGGGGCGGCACAGATACGCAGTATTTT.

The rearrangement links TRBV27 to TRBJ2-7; D possibly corresponds to TRBD1 (5 bases). The germline V gene has CDR1 MNHEY and CDR2 SMNVEV (reference sequence). V lost 5 bases, J lost 6 bases, and 11 bases lay in between. CDR3 length: 12 amino acids. The DNA of the CDR3 is TGTGCCAGCAGTCGCAGGGTTGGCGAGCAGTACTTC. Translated, it gives CASSRRVGEQYF.

J is TRBJ2-5 and V is TRBV4-2, with D maybe TRBD2 (7 bases). The CDR3 extends over 15 amino acids. Germline V CDR1 and CDR2: LGHNA, YNFKEQ. V was shortened by 4 bases and J by 2 bases, with 14 bases between the two germline ends. Written as DNA, the CDR3 is TGTGCCAGCAGCCGTCTCGGGGGGCCACAAGAGACCCAGTACTTC. Encoded protein: CASSRLGGPQETQYF.

CDR3 DNA sequence: TGTGCTAGTGGTTTGAATTCCTCAAAGACCTCCTACGAGCAGTACTTC. Translating gives CASGLNSSKTSYEQYF. The genes are TRBV12-5 and TRBJ2-7; D is undetermined. The CDR3 sequence is 16 residues long. The V end lost 2 bases, the J end lost 0 bases, and 14 bases lay between the germline ends. Germline lookup yields CDR1 LGHNT and CDR2 FRNRAP.

This clonotype was recorded only once. The chain uses TRBV6-2 or TRBV6-3 and TRBJ1-3, with D hard to call. The V end lost 1 base, the J end lost 0 bases, and 13 bases lay between the germline ends. The CDR3 is 17 residues long. The germline V gene encodes CDR1 MNHEY and CDR2 SVGEGT. The DNA of the CDR3 is TGTGCCAGCAGTTACTTGGAATTGGTTATCTCTGGAAACACCATATATTTT. It specifies CASSYLELVISGNTIYF.

This clonotype was counted ten times or more. The chain is built from TRBV28 and TRBJ2-7; no clear D gene. V was pared by 8 bases and J by 0 bases, with 8 bases between. The CDR3 runs to 12 residues. Germline values: CDR1 MDHEN, CDR2 SYDVKM. For the CDR3, the DNA is TGTGCCAGCGATACGTCCTCCTACGAGCAGTACTTC. Translated: CASDTSSYEQYF.

The sample holds a few counts of this clonotype. This chain links TRBV20-1 with TRBJ2-3, with TRBD1 matching 7 bases. V lost 1 base and J lost 3; bases outside the gene matches: 10. The CDR3 is 16 amino acids. Germline V CDR1 and CDR2: DFQATT, SNEGSKA (reference sequence). CDR3 DNA: TGCAGTGCTAGAGCCCGCTTAGGGGGCCCAACAGATACGCAGTATTTT. Protein sequence: CSARARLGGPTDTQYF.

This clonotype has a handful of counts. The CDR3: CASRNLGELFF. The CDR3 DNA follows: TGTGCCAGCCGGAACCTTGGGGAGCTGTTTTTT. This chain connects TRBV6-1 to TRBJ2-2; no definite D call. CDR3 size: 11 residues. Germline V gene data show CDR1 as MNHNS and CDR2 as SASEGT. V lost 8 bases to trimming and J lost 8 bases, with 9 bases between them.

The genes are TRBV7-2 and TRBJ2-3; D call uncertain. Germline V lookup: CDR1 SGHTA, CDR2 FQGNSA. CDR3 length: 14 amino acids. Trimming left V 1 base short and J 2 bases short, with 7 bases between. CDR3 bases: TGTGCCAGCAGCTTAGACAGTTTCACAGATACGCAGTATTTT. Encoded protein: CASSLDSFTDTQYF.

The chain uses TRBV5-1 and TRBJ2-2; maybe TRBD2 (6 bases). The germline gives CDR1 SGHRS, CDR2 YFSETQ. Trimming pared 4 bases from V and 6 bases from J, leaving 19 bases between. This CDR3 has 16 amino acids. The CDR3 coding sequence is TGCGCCAGCAGCCCGGGACTCCTCCCGAAGGCCGGGGAGCTGTTTTTT. It is translated as CASSPGLLPKAGELFF.

The J gene is TRBJ2-6, the V gene TRBV19, with D hard to call. V was cut by 7 bases and J by 2 bases, with 3 bases left in between. The CDR3 consists of 12 residues. CDR1 and CDR2 from the germline V gene are LNHDA and SQIVND (reference sequence). The chain's CDR3 is CASKAGANVLTF. CDR3 sequence (DNA): TGTGCCAGTAAGGCTGGGGCCAACGTCCTGACTTTC.

This clonotype was detected only a few times. The chain couples TRBV9 to TRBJ2-7; 8 bases agree with TRBD2. Germline assignment: CDR1 SGDLS and CDR2 YYNGEE. The CDR3 totals 15 residues. Trimming removed 4 bases from V and 2 bases from J; junction bases left unmatched: 8. Written as DNA, the CDR3 is TGTGCCAGCAGCACCCTAGCGGGTCCCGCCTACGAGCAGTACTTC. Translated: CASSTLAGPAYEQYF.

This clonotype was detected a few times. The V and J genes are TRBV27 and TRBJ2-1; tentatively, D is TRBD2 (5 bases). The V end lost 2 bases, the J end lost 3 bases, and 11 bases lay between the germline ends. This CDR3 region has 15 residues. The germline V gene encodes CDR1 MNHEY and CDR2 SMNVEV (reference sequence). The chain's CDR3 is CASSLARGFYNEQFF. The CDR3 DNA sequence: TGTGCCAGCAGTTTAGCTCGCGGGTTCTACAATGAGCAGTTCTTC.

This clonotype was recorded many times. The chain combines TRBV6-2 or TRBV6-3 with TRBJ2-7; D may be TRBD1 (6 bases). The CDR3 loop spans 11 amino acids. Looked up from germline, CDR1 is MNHEY and CDR2 is SVGEGT. Trimming removed 6 bases from V and 7 bases from J, with 10 bases in between. CDR3 sequence (DNA): TGTGCCAGCAGCAGGGGTCTGGAGCAGTACTTC. Translated, it gives CASSRGLEQYF.

This chain connects TRBV6-2 or TRBV6-3 to TRBJ2-7; the match to TRBD2 covers 7 bases. CDR1 is MNHEY, CDR2 SVGEGT, per germline. J was trimmed by 6 bases and V by 1 base; bases with no gene match: 9. The CDR3 is 15 residues long. This CDR3 is CASSYWGGEGREQYF. As DNA, the CDR3 is TGTGCCAGCAGTTACTGGGGGGGGGAGGGCCGCGAGCAGTACTTC.

On this clonotype itself: This may arise from a read error, as a much more abundant clone is one base away. This chain connects TRBV12-3 or TRBV12-4 to TRBJ1-6; D not certain. This CDR3 comprises 14 residues. The CDR3 protein is CASSPGRINSLLHF. The CDR3 nucleotides read TGTGCCAGCAGCCCAGGACGGATTAATTCACTCCTCCACTTT.

V gene TRBV11-2 combines with J gene TRBJ1-1; TRBD1 might be the D (6 bases). The V gene lost 5 bases and the J gene lost 3 bases, with 28 bases spanning the gap. The CDR3 runs to 19 residues. Germline assignment: CDR1 SGHAT and CDR2 FQNNGV. CDR3 sequence (DNA): TGTGCCAGCAGCCGACGCCTGGGGGAGGGGGGGGTACGGGACACTGAAGCTTTCTTT. This gives the protein CASSRRLGEGGVRDTEAFF.

This clonotype has at least ten counts. The chain carries TRBV30 and TRBJ2-5, with a tentative D call TRBD1 (6 bases). The CDR3 sequence is 15 residues long. V was shortened by 2 bases and J by 5 bases, with 18 bases between the two germline ends. Germline assignment: CDR1 GTSNPN and CDR2 SVGIG (reference sequence). CDR3 nucleotide sequence: TGTGCCTGGAGTAAAGGGAGTGGACAGTCGGAGACCCAGTACTTC. Its protein is CAWSKGSGQSETQYF.

This clonotype appeared many times. CDR3 in DNA: TGTGCCAGCAGTGAAGGGGTCAGTACCGTCTCCTACGAGCAGTACTTC. It codes for CASSEGVSTVSYEQYF. This sequence joins TRBV25-1 and TRBJ2-7; D not resolved. The V gene lost 2 bases and the J gene lost 0 bases, with 14 bases spanning the gap. The CDR3 totals 16 residues. Germline loops: CDR1 MGHDK, CDR2 SYGVNS.

The chain employs TRBV19 and TRBJ1-5, with D perhaps matching TRBD1 (5 bases). Trimming pared 3 bases from V and 4 bases from J, leaving 13 bases between. The CDR3 length is 15 residues. Germline values: CDR1 LNHDA, CDR2 SQIVND (reference sequence). The CDR3 sequence is CASSIGPGENQPQHF. The CDR3 nucleotides are TGTGCCAGTAGTATCGGACCGGGGGAGAATCAGCCCCAGCATTTT.

Comment on this clonotype: A read error is possible here, since a much larger clone lies one base away. No conserved phenylalanine or tryptophan is present at the end of the CDR3, so a read error is the likely explanation. The V gene is TRBV11-2, the J gene TRBJ1-1; D perhaps matches TRBD1 (5 bases). Germline V gene sequence: CDR1 SGHAT, CDR2 FQNNGV. This CDR3 is built from 17 residues. Deletions cut 7 bases from V and 1 base from J, with 22 bases between. The CDR3 loop is CASNLDGTWRSNTEAFL. The CDR3 nucleotides read TGTGCCAGCAACCTAGACGGGACCTGGCGGTCGAACACTGAAGCTTTCCTT.

The sample holds many counts of this clonotype. This chain connects TRBV20-1 to TRBJ1-1; no definite D call. The CDR3 spans 13 residues. The germline CDR1 and CDR2 sequences are DFQATT and SNEGSKA (reference sequence). Trimming shortened V by 5 bases and J by 0 bases, and 10 bases separated the two germline ends. The CDR3 here is CSAPAPVNTEAFF. Written as DNA, the CDR3 is TGCAGTGCTCCTGCACCCGTGAACACTGAAGCTTTCTTT.

There are many counts of this clonotype. The J gene is TRBJ2-7, the V gene TRBV20-1; TRBD1 is a possible D gene (6 bases). Trimming took 6 bases from V and 7 from J, leaving 13 bases between them. Germline CDR1 is DFQATT and CDR2 is SNEGSKA (reference sequence). The CDR3 totals 11 residues. The CDR3 DNA reads TGCAGTGCCCGAGGGGGTAGAGAGCAGTACTTC. It specifies CSARGGREQYF.

This clonotype has ten or more counts. V usage is TRBV12-3 or TRBV12-4 and J usage is TRBJ2-6, with D unclear. The CDR3 runs to 15 residues. V lost 6 bases and J lost 2, with 11 bases in between. In nucleotides, the CDR3 is TGTGCCAGCAGCCCATTGGGAACTGGGGCCAACGTCCTGACTTTC. It specifies CASSPLGTGANVLTF.

This clonotype came up many times. The V gene is TRBV12-3 or TRBV12-4, the J gene TRBJ2-7, with D possibly matching TRBD1 (6 bases). The CDR3 sequence is 15 residues long. Trimming took 3 bases from V and 0 from J, leaving 12 bases between them. The CDR3 DNA follows: TGTGCCAGCAGTTTTCGACAGGCAAGCTCCTACGAGCAGTACTTC. It encodes CASSFRQASSYEQYF.

This clonotype showed up just once. The V gene is TRBV30, the J gene TRBJ2-2; the match to TRBD2 covers 8 bases. The germline V gene has CDR1 GTSNPN and CDR2 SVGIG (reference sequence). The CDR3 covers 16 residues. V shed 1 base and J 1 base; nucleotides not matched to a gene: 5. The CDR3 reads CAWSGRGRMNTGELFF. The CDR3 region has the DNA TGTGCCTGGAGTGGGCGCGGGAGGATGAACACCGGGGAGCTGTTTTTT. Together with reference TRBV30 and TRBJ2-2, the CDR3 gives the full variable domain: SQTIHQWPATLVQPVGSPLSLECTVEGTSNPNLYWYRQAAGRGLQLLFYSVGIGQISSEVPQNLSASRPQDRQFILSSKKLLLSDSGFYLCAWSGRGRMNTGELFFGEGSRLTVL.

This clonotype was picked up a small number of times. The chain recombines TRBV27 with TRBJ2-2, with D unresolved. The germline V gene encodes CDR1 MNHEY and CDR2 SMNVEV (reference sequence). The CDR3 consists of 14 residues. V lost 0 bases and J 3 bases, leaving 5 bases between the germline ends. CDR3 in DNA: TGTGCCAGCAGTTTATCGGAAGACACCGGGGAGCTGTTTTTT. Translating it yields CASSLSEDTGELFF.

This clonotype was seen repeatedly, ten times or more. The rearrangement links TRBV11-2 to TRBJ2-7, with D perhaps being TRBD1 or TRBD2 (6 bases each). Per germline, CDR1 SGHAT and CDR2 FQNNGV. The CDR3 contains 16 residues. The V and J ends lost 6 bases and 2 bases respectively, with 20 bases between them. DNA of the CDR3: TGTGCCAGCAGTCCATGGGGGGCAGGGTTCCCCTACGAGCAGTACTTC. Amino acids: CASSPWGAGFPYEQYF.

This chain uses TRBV10-3 with TRBJ2-2; TRBD1 is a possible D gene (5 bases). The V end lost 4 bases, the J end lost 5 bases, and 14 bases lay between the germline ends. Per the germline V gene, CDR1 is ENHRY and CDR2 is SYGVKD. The CDR3 sequence is 15 residues long. CDR3 region: CAISGTGSRTGELFF. The DNA for the CDR3 is TGTGCCATCAGTGGAACAGGCTCGCGAACCGGGGAGCTGTTTTTT.

This clonotype appeared a single time. Its ends do not fully match the called genes, so a read error is possible. The V and J genes are TRBV6-9 and TRBJ2-2; D gene uncertain. Per germline, CDR1 MNHGY and CDR2 SVAAGI. The length of the CDR3 is 18 residues. In DNA form, the CDR3 reads TGTACCAGCACTTACATTGGGGTAGCCCCAATAAACACCGGGGAGCTGTTTTTT. It specifies CTSTYIGVAPINTGELFF.

In DNA, the CDR3 is TGTGCCAGCAGCTCCAAATGGGGGGAGGGATACAATGAGCAGTTCTTC. Translation: CASSSKWGEGYNEQFF. This sequence joins TRBV7-9 and TRBJ2-1, with TRBD2 identical over 7 bases. The germline gives CDR1 SEHNR, CDR2 FQNEAQ (reference sequence). V shed 4 bases and J 4 bases; nucleotides not matched to a gene: 10. The length of the CDR3 is 16 residues.